The clone carrying this T cell receptor (beta chain) was recorded many times. Its antigen is unknown. In making diagnoses, clinical symptoms, serum thyroxine and TRAb, thyroid ultrasound and orbital computed tomography were all used. The CDR3 is 15 residues long. V was clipped by 4 bases and J by 6 bases, with 16 bases between them. Germline-derived CDR1 and CDR2 are KGHSH and LQKENI. The sample comes from a study of T cells in Graves' hyperthyroidism and ophthalmopathy. Broader study findings: Blood held most thyroid clonotypes expanded above 0.001 frequency. Separating ophthalmopathy from stable hyperthyroidism was achieved by a 13 V-J model.

Amplified TCR beta CDR3 regions came from RNA transcripts. Using the HTBI primer set, a first-round RT-PCR was run on the TCR CDR3. TCRdb passed the multiplex PCR reads through MiXCR, listing each CDR3 protein once. Of 300,000 to 450,000 distinct CDR3 sequences in the sample, about 18% are singletons; the top ten hold approximately 35%. The rearrangement joins TRBV18 to TRBJ1-5; D is possibly TRBD1 (5 bases). Sequenced: blood. The clonotype originates from a woman aged 25 to 45 with Graves' hyperthyroidism that later progressed to Graves' ophthalmopathy. The CDR3 DNA reads as TGTGCCAGCTCACGCTTGGGGGATCGCTTTCAGCCCCAGCATTTT. Its translation is CASSRLGDRFQPQHF.